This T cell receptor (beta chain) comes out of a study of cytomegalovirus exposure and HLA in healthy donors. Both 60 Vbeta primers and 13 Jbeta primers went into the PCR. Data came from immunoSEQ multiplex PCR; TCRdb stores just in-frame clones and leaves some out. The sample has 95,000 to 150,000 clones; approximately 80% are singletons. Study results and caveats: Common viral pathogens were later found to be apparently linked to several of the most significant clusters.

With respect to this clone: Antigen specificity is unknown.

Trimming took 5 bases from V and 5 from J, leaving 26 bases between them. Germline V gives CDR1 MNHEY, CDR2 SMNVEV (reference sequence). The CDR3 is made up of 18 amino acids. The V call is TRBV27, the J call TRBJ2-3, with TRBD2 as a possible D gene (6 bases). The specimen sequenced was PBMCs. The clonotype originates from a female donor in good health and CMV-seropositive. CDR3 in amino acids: CASSLQPTTAGSRDTQYF. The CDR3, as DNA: TGTGCCAGCAGTCTCCAACCAACTACAGCGGGCTCAAGAGATACGCAGTATTTT.